A single sample is the source of the 2 T cell receptor beta chains below, sequenced in a study of control samples from healthy donors and cancer patients. The method was immunoSEQ multiplex PCR; TCRdb's version includes in-frame clones alone and lacks a portion of them. The table lists about 120,000 clones, 90% of them singletons. Sequences were obtained from blood. The receptors here all came from a man aged 35 to 55 in good health.

The CDR3 DNA is TGTGCCAGCAGCTGGGGGGGTGCCTTTCAAGAGACCCAGTACTTC. Encoded protein: CASSWGGAFQETQYF. This chain links TRBV7-2 with TRBJ2-5; 7 bases align to TRBD2. Trimming took 4 bases from V and 2 from J; bases not matched to a gene: 7. From germline, CDR1 is SGHTA and CDR2 FQGNSA. This CDR3 contains 15 residues.

This clone was picked up a small number of times. V is TRBV30 and J is TRBJ1-6; a weak D match, TRBD1 (6 bases). This CDR3 contains 13 residues. Per the germline V gene, CDR1 is GTSNPN and CDR2 is SVGIG (reference sequence). The germline V and J ends were trimmed by 1 base and 9 bases, with 10 bases remaining between them. CDR3 sequence reads: CAWSGQGSSPLHF. As DNA, the CDR3 is TGTGCCTGGAGTGGGCAGGGGAGTTCACCCCTCCACTTT.